This passage covers 22 T cell receptor beta chains from one sample sequenced in a study of T cell changes during pregnancy in multiple sclerosis. Sequencing was performed with immunoSEQ multiplex PCR; in TCRdb, only in-frame clones are kept and a portion is missing. The table lists 60,000 to 65,000 clones, less than 95% of them singletons. Sequenced here: peripheral blood, sampled in the second trimester of pregnancy. These receptors came from a female donor in good health, enrolled as a control in a pregnancy study.

This rearrangement joins TRBV19 to TRBJ1-1; weak D call: TRBD1 (6 bases). Trimming pared 8 bases from V and 5 bases from J, leaving 18 bases between. Per the germline V gene, CDR1 is LNHDA and CDR2 is SQIVND (reference sequence). The CDR3 loop spans 14 amino acids. The CDR3 is CASLGGQARTEAFF. CDR3 DNA sequence: TGTGCCAGTCTCGGGGGGCAAGCGAGGACTGAAGCTTTCTTT.

The chain has TRBV7-8 and TRBJ1-5; 10 bases fit TRBD1. After removal of 5 bases from V and 0 bases from J, the junction contained 10 bases not matched to a gene. This CDR3 has 18 residues. From germline, CDR1 is SGHVS and CDR2 FQNEAQ. The CDR3 loop reads CASSPRQGATFSNQPQHF. The DNA for the CDR3 is TGTGCCAGCAGCCCGCGACAGGGGGCTACTTTTAGCAATCAGCCCCAGCATTTT.

This clone was found a few times. This chain uses TRBV10-3 with TRBJ2-2; 11 nucleotides match TRBD2. CDR3 length equals 15 residues. Germline-derived CDR1 and CDR2 are ENHRY and SYGVKD. Trimming removed 7 bases from V and 3 bases from J; junction bases left unmatched: 4. In DNA form, the CDR3 reads TGTGCCATCATGGCGACTAGCGGGGACACCGGGGAGCTGTTTTTT. Residues: CAIMATSGDTGELFF.

The chain employs TRBV5-1 and TRBJ2-1, with TRBD2 matching over 8 bases. The V segment lost 1 base and the J segment 9 bases; nucleotides outside the gene matches: 6. The CDR3 length is 14 residues. From germline, CDR1 is SGHRS and CDR2 YFSETQ. In nucleotides, the CDR3 is TGCGCCAGCAGCTTGAGGGGACTAGACCCTGAGCAGTTCTTC. Its protein product is CASSLRGLDPEQFF.

The chain links TRBV11-3 to TRBJ2-1, with D possibly being TRBD1 (6 bases). The CDR3 totals 16 residues. V was shortened by 1 base and J by 0 bases, with 10 bases between the two germline ends. CDR1 is SGHNT, CDR2 YENEEA, per germline. The CDR3 DNA reads as TGTGCCAGCAGCTTAGTGCAGGGGAGCTCCTACAATGAGCAGTTCTTC. It yields the protein CASSLVQGSSYNEQFF.

The V and J genes are TRBV5-1 and TRBJ1-1; no firm D call. Germline CDR1 SGHRS, CDR2 YFSETQ. V dropped 2 bases and J dropped 6 bases, with 11 bases sitting between them. This CDR3 region has 13 residues. The CDR3 nucleotides read TGCGCCAGCAGCTTACCGGGGATCCCTGAAGCTTTCTTT. This translates into CASSLPGIPEAFF.

V gene TRBV19 combines with J gene TRBJ2-7; a possible D gene is TRBD1 (6 bases). Trimming removed 3 bases at V and 6 bases at J, with 15 bases between. The CDR3 covers 14 residues. Germline CDR1 is LNHDA and CDR2 is SQIVND (reference sequence). CDR3 sequence: CASSITGLAGEQYF. In DNA, the CDR3 is TGTGCCAGTAGTATTACAGGGCTCGCGGGCGAGCAGTACTTC.

This chain uses TRBV4-2 with TRBJ1-1; a weak D match, TRBD1 (5 bases). The germline CDR1 and CDR2 sequences are LGHNA and YNFKEQ. The CDR3 runs 16 residues. Trimming pared 1 base from V and 3 bases from J, leaving 15 bases between. CDR3 protein: CASSQVLPGGDTEAFF. In nucleotides, the CDR3 is TGTGCCAGCAGCCAAGTACTGCCGGGGGGTGACACTGAAGCTTTCTTT.

Notes on this clone: Sequence at one end of the junction differs from germline and may be a read error. The chain is built from TRBV29-1 and TRBJ1-2, with D perhaps TRBD1 (6 bases). The CDR3 consists of 11 residues. The germline V gene has CDR1 SQVTM and CDR2 ANQGSEA. CDR3 nucleotide sequence: TGCAGCGTTGTGGACAGAATCGCGTTTTCTTTC. It translates to CSVVDRIAFSF.

This clone showed up just once. The chain couples TRBV27 to TRBJ1-2, with D maybe TRBD1 (5 bases). Germline CDR1 MNHEY, CDR2 SMNVEV (reference sequence). Trimming pared 5 bases from V and 6 bases from J, leaving 19 bases between. The CDR3 loop spans 15 amino acids. The DNA of the CDR3 is TGTGCCAGCAGTACCCGGTGGGGCGTCTATAATGGCTACACCTTC. Amino acids: CASSTRWGVYNGYTF.

V usage is TRBV7-2 and J usage is TRBJ2-7; no clear D gene. This CDR3 region has 13 residues. The germline gives CDR1 SGHTA, CDR2 FQGNSA. Trimming stripped 4 bases from V and 2 bases from J, with 9 bases between. The DNA of the CDR3 is TGTGCCAGCAGCTCCGGGTCCCCCTACGAGCAGTACTTC. Translated, it gives CASSSGSPYEQYF.

The rearrangement uses TRBV5-8 and TRBJ1-4, with D possibly being TRBD1 (5 bases). V was trimmed by 0 bases and J by 0 bases, leaving 9 bases between them. Germline assignment: CDR1 SGHTS and CDR2 YDEGEE. This CDR3 is built from 16 residues. CDR3 region: CASSLGQHATNEKLFF. The CDR3 DNA follows: TGTGCCAGCAGCTTGGGACAGCACGCAACTAATGAAAAACTGTTTTTT.

V is TRBV2 and J is TRBJ2-7, with D tentatively TRBD1 (5 bases). Germline values: CDR1 SNHLY, CDR2 FYNNEI. The CDR3 is made up of 13 amino acids. Trimming removed 3 bases from V and 6 bases from J, with 12 bases in between. In nucleotides, the CDR3 is TGTGCCAGCAGTGAGGGGTCTAGGGGCGAGCAGTACTTC. It yields the protein CASSEGSRGEQYF.

The chain carries TRBV27 and TRBJ2-7; D is undetermined. V lost 5 bases, J lost 2 bases, and 13 bases lay in between. This CDR3 is 14 amino acids long. The germline CDR1 and CDR2 sequences are MNHEY and SMNVEV (reference sequence). The CDR3 region is CASSPAPGPYEQYF. The CDR3 DNA sequence: TGTGCCAGCAGTCCCGCCCCAGGTCCCTACGAGCAGTACTTC.

The chain joins TRBV15 to TRBJ2-6; tentative D call: TRBD1 (7 bases). CDR1 is LNHNV, CDR2 YYDKDF, per germline (reference sequence). The CDR3 runs to 16 residues. Deletions cut 8 bases from V and 0 bases from J, with 14 bases between. The CDR3 spells CATGGTDFSGANVLTF. The CDR3 nucleotides read TGTGCCACCGGCGGGACAGATTTCTCTGGGGCCAACGTCCTGACTTTC.

For the CDR3, the DNA is TGTGCCAGCAGCTCCCAAAATGAAAACAGGGGGCGCGGGGCCGGGGAGCTGTTTTTT. It translates to CASSSQNENRGRGAGELFF. This chain connects TRBV7-9 to TRBJ2-2, with 9 bases that match TRBD1. This CDR3 comprises 19 residues. Germline V gene data show CDR1 as SEHNR and CDR2 as FQNEAQ (reference sequence). After removal of 4 bases from V and 6 bases from J, the junction contained 18 bases not matched to a gene.

CDR3 in amino acids: CASSSWTTDNEQFF. CDR3 sequence (DNA): TGTGCCAGCAGCTCGTGGACTACCGACAATGAGCAGTTCTTC. The chain is built from TRBV7-9 and TRBJ2-1; the D gene is possibly TRBD2 (6 bases). This CDR3 is 14 amino acids long. CDR1 and CDR2 from the germline V gene are SEHNR and FQNEAQ (reference sequence). The V gene lost 4 bases and the J gene lost 5 bases, with 12 bases spanning the gap.

J is TRBJ2-1 and V is TRBV28, with D possibly matching TRBD2 (6 bases). The CDR3 sequence is 14 residues long. Germline lookup yields CDR1 MDHEN and CDR2 SYDVKM. Trimming stripped 2 bases from V and 3 bases from J, with 8 bases between. The CDR3 sequence is CASSLGGIYNEQFF. The CDR3 DNA reads as TGTGCCAGCAGTTTAGGCGGGATCTACAATGAGCAGTTCTTC.

The CDR3 DNA reads TGTGCCATCAGTAACGAGCGCCAAGAGACCCAGTACTTC. This codes for CAISNERQETQYF. J is TRBJ2-5 and V is TRBV10-3; the D is unclear. CDR1 ENHRY and CDR2 SYGVKD come from the germline V gene. Between the trimmed V and J ends, which lost 5 bases and 1 base, there was a span of 8 bases. The CDR3 loop spans 13 amino acids.

The chain links TRBV28 to TRBJ2-5; 10 positions agree with TRBD1. J lost 0 bases, V lost 5 bases, and 6 bases had no gene match. The CDR3 covers 16 residues. Germline loops: CDR1 MDHEN, CDR2 SYDVKM. CDR3 sequence reads: CASSPTGQGYQETQYF. CDR3 nucleotides: TGTGCCAGCAGTCCGACGGGACAGGGGTACCAAGAGACCCAGTACTTC.

V usage is TRBV2 and J usage is TRBJ1-5; a possible D gene is TRBD1 (6 bases). Trimming removed 6 bases at V and 6 bases at J, with 18 bases between. This CDR3 comprises 15 residues. CDR1 and CDR2 from the germline V gene are SNHLY and FYNNEI. As DNA, the CDR3 is TGTGCCAGCAGCCTACAGGGATCAGCGGCTCAGCCCCAGCATTTT. It is translated as CASSLQGSAAQPQHF.

The V gene is TRBV27, the J gene TRBJ1-2, with D unclear. From germline, CDR1 is MNHEY and CDR2 SMNVEV (reference sequence). The CDR3 covers 14 residues. Trimming took off 4 bases at V and 5 bases at J, with 14 bases between the two ends. The CDR3 DNA reads as TGTGCCAGCAGTTCCGCTCAAGGACTTTATGGCTACACCTTC. Residues: CASSSAQGLYGYTF.